This T cell receptor beta chain was identified during a study of T cell repertoires in cytomegalovirus infection. Study summary: Public TCR beta signatures marked donors with CMV infection and the matching HLA.

CDR3 length: 18 residues. The V gene lost 4 bases and the J gene lost 1 base, with 22 bases spanning the gap. Per germline, CDR1 MNHEY and CDR2 SMNVEV (reference sequence). Whole-study findings and limits: Totalled public TCR beta family frequency picked out people who carried CMV plus the relevant HLA.

TCRdb re-derived calls from the reads in MiXCR, one entry per CDR3 protein. The sample consists of 380,000 or so distinct CDR3 sequences, about 34% of them appearing once. With regard to this clonotype: The antigen is undetermined.

The chain recombines TRBV27 with TRBJ1-1, with unresolved D. This TCR was sampled from a human donor in good health (CMV status not recorded). Some clones in this sample may be carry-over from other donors' samples. Sequences were derived from cultured PBMCs, sampled from culture after CMV antigen stimulation. In DNA, the CDR3 is TGTGCCAGCAGTTCAATAAGACCCGATTATGGTGGGAACACTGAAGCTTTCTTT. Translation: CASSSIRPDYGGNTEAFF.